This TCR beta chain derives from a study of shared clonotypes between healthy human individuals (dated by TCRdb to 2018 to 2020). Context from the whole study: The cohort included three men and two women between 18 and 49 years of age. Libraries were prepared and TCR repertoires were sequenced by different laboratories using diverse techniques, in order to increase sequencing depth and limit assay-specific biases. The study deeply sequenced blood TCR repertoires of 5 or 6 healthy adults to estimate repertoire size and the extent of clonotype sharing between individuals. Each donor's leukapheresis produced roughly between about 0.8 and 10 billion PBMCs. For each donor, CD4 naive and CD4 memory were each run on three plates, CD8 naive on two plates, and CD8 memory on one plate. Points the paper makes about the study in general: Sampling was restricted to blood, and TCR repertoires in tissues likely differ from the TCR repertoires found in blood. Incomplete sequencing was indicated by rarefaction of sorted-subset datasets, despite the large sequencing depth. Across several donors, about 5% of naive CD4, roughly 3.5% of naive CD8, 2.3% of memory CD4, and 0.4% to 0.45% of memory CD8 clonotypes were shared. Because the study included a small number of donors, the genetic and exposure-history diversity represented was limited. Naive subsets generally had larger estimated clonotype richness than memory subsets. Clonotypes shared by all four sorted-subset donors showed higher generation probabilities than non-shared clonotypes. Pairwise subsampling led to the expectation that sequencing depth would affect the degree of clonotype sharing among donors.

From a lookup of the germline V gene, CDR1 and CDR2 are KGHSH and LQKENI. V was cut back by 5 bases and J by 0 bases, leaving a gap of 1 base between them. The CDR3, from cysteine to phenylalanine, totals 11 residues. The read is trimmed to its CDR3 DNA, 33 bases read in frame from base 1. This clone has more than one count but fewer than ten. This clone's antigen is unknown. Base qualities were left out, and no much larger clone turns up one base away. This same CDR3 is encoded by further DNA sequences in the sample. The donors were healthy, HIV-negative adults who had no recently reported acute infections or vaccinations. Every donor was a Caucasian adult living in Nashville, Tennessee, USA. CD4+ T cells were enriched by magnetic negative selection, after which naive cells were positively selected on CD45RA and the negative fraction was taken as the memory subset. Blood was collected by leukapheresis, and PBMCs were isolated by Ficoll-Histopaque density gradient centrifugation and then cryopreserved in liquid nitrogen vapor phase. Analytical flow cytometry was used to check the purity and quantity of every magnetically sorted T cell population. From each sorted fraction, genomic DNA was isolated and quantified by UV absorbance on a Nanodrop 2000c.

Using the deep immunoSEQ assay, multiplex PCR amplified TCR CDR3 regions from genomic DNA. Extracted genomic DNA from each cell subset was distributed evenly across all wells of several immunoSEQ 96-well plates, and each plate was treated as a replicate. For sorted subsets, each replicate PCR was loaded with approximately 0.2 ug genomic DNA, equivalent to 30,000 or so T cell genomes. Purified libraries were quantified with a Qubit 3.0 fluorometer, sized on a Bioanalyzer 2100, and re-quantified with the KAPA Library Quantification kit. A separate single-read 150-cycle Illumina NextSeq 550 flow cell was used to sequence each immunoSEQ 96-well plate. Turning to the authors' computational methods: Because the immunoSEQ output included only junctional sequences and no quality scores, the filtering could not be the same as the filtering used for full-length reads. To assign V/J genes and CDR3, sequences were annotated against IMGT germline references using PyIR, a Python wrapper for IgBLAST v1.9. Reads were removed for weak V/J assignments (E-value above 1e-6), missing CDR3, stop codons, out-of-frame junctions, or ambiguous translated residues. V3J clonotypes were defined by identical inferred V gene, J gene, and CDR3 amino acid sequence. Percentage overlap between repertoires was calculated by dividing the number of shared unique clonotypes by the size of the smaller repertoire. Repertoire richness was assessed with RTK rarefaction, the Chao1 estimator, and Recon v2.1 estimates of unobserved clonotypes. Generation probabilities were computed with OLGA for all TCRbeta clonotypes obtained by the gDNA method from several donors. Imported from immuneACCESS, the table was reduced by TCRdb to in-frame sequences with V and J called. These copies leave out some clones; in studies compared against another copy, an unresolved V gene accounts for under half, and the cause of the remainder is not known. The V and J calls and clone size were taken over from that table, and D and trimming were inferred from the DNA. Recorded for this sample are millions of clones; about 95% of them occurred a single time. The ten largest clonotypes hold around 0.13% of the sample.

The sequence derives from a man between 18 and 29 years old in good health. The sequence links TRBV18 to TRBJ2-5; the D gene identity is not certain. The material sequenced was naive CD4+ T cells sorted from blood. Reading the label with the study, this specimen's cell subset or site is: CD45RA+ positively selected. The nucleotide sequence reads as follows: TGTGCCAGCTCATACCAAGAGACCCAGTACTTC. Its coded protein is CASSYQETQYF.